The clone carrying this T cell receptor beta chain has more than one count but fewer than ten. Its antigen is unknown. These data originate in a study of beta chain features in type 1 diabetes. The study's findings and limits: Healthy donors had naive, central memory and Treg TCRB repertoires that appeared less similar than those seen among patients. Shortening of TCRB CDR3s, moderate but significant, appeared in all four CD4+ subsets of Type 1 diabetes patients. The study notes PCR might favor shorter templates equally in patients and controls.

The ends were cut back, 0 bases at V and 4 bases at J, with 9 bases in the middle. The length of the CDR3 is 14 residues. Germline CDR1 LNHNV, CDR2 YYDKDF (reference sequence). Markers CD45RO/CCR7/CD25/CD127/CD95/CD27 served to sort CD4+ naive, central memory, regulatory and stem cell-like memory cells. Expressed TCRB transcripts got sequenced, as all isolated RNA was reverse transcribed. TCRdb keeps only in-frame clones here, not all; method: immunoSEQ multiplex PCR. The sample holds under 400,000 clones, around 15% seen once. Sequencing was carried out using central memory CD4+ T cells from blood. The chain links TRBV15 to TRBJ1-1; D remains ambiguous. This TCR derives from a man younger than 45 in good health. The CDR3 here is CATSREVVATEAFF. The CDR3 DNA follows: TGTGCCACCAGCAGAGAAGTAGTTGCCACTGAAGCTTTCTTT. The full variable domain, with the rest looked up from reference TRBV15 and TRBJ1-1, is DAMVIQNPRYQVTQFGKPVTLSCSQTLNHNVMYWYQQKSSQAPKLLFHYYDKDFNNEADTPDNFQSRRPNTSFCFLDIRSPGLGDTAMYLCATSREVVATEAFFGQGTRLTVV.